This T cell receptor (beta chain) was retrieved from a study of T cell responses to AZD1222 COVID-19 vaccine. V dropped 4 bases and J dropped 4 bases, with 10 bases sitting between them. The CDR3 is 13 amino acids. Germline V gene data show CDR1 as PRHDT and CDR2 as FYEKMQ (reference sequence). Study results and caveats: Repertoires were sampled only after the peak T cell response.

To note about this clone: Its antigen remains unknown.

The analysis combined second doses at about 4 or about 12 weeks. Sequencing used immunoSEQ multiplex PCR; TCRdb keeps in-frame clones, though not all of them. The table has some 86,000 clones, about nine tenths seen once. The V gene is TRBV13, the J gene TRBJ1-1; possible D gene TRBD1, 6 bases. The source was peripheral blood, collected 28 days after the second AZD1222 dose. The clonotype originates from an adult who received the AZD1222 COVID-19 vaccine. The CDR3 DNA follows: TGTGCCAGCAGCTCACAGGGACGCACTGAAGCTTTCTTT. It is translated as CASSSQGRTEAFF.